Listed here are 29 T cell receptor beta chains from one sample, sequenced in a study of T cells in localized non-small cell lung cancer. Some clones are missing from TCRdb's copy, which holds only in-frame ones; the method was immunoSEQ multiplex PCR. The sample shows 40,000 to 55,000 clones, around 81% of them seen only once. The sequencing used peripheral blood mononuclear cells, collected before any cancer treatment. These receptors all stem from a man aged 35-69 years with stage III lung adenocarcinoma.

The V call is TRBV7-6, the J call TRBJ2-5; 7 positions match TRBD2. This CDR3 is 16 amino acids long. Germline values: CDR1 SGHVS, CDR2 FNYEAQ. The junction had 14 bases not matched to a gene; V was cut back by 1 base and J by 9 bases. CDR3 protein: CASSLGRVGRGGSQYF. CDR3 bases: TGTGCCAGCAGCTTAGGGAGAGTTGGGCGGGGAGGGTCCCAGTACTTC.

The V gene is TRBV11-1, the J gene TRBJ2-1; D is perhaps TRBD2 (5 bases). CDR3 length equals 15 residues. V dropped 4 bases and J dropped 9 bases, with 19 bases sitting between them. Looked up from germline, CDR1 is SGHAT and CDR2 is FQDESV (reference sequence). The CDR3 region is CASSSRAVHHFEQFF. CDR3 DNA sequence: TGTGCCAGCAGCTCGCGGGCGGTCCACCACTTTGAGCAGTTCTTC.

This chain uses TRBV29-1 with TRBJ2-5, with 11 bases aligning to TRBD2. The V gene end was trimmed by 1 base and the J gene end by 6 bases; junction bases not matched to a gene: 7. Germline lookup yields CDR1 SQVTM and CDR2 ANQGSEA. This CDR3 has 15 amino acids. The CDR3 sequence is CSVEVGLAGGQTQYF. The DNA of the CDR3 is TGCAGCGTTGAAGTCGGCCTAGCGGGGGGACAGACCCAGTACTTC.

The rearrangement links TRBV6-5 to TRBJ1-5, with TRBD1 as a possible D gene (5 bases). Trimming took 2 bases from V and 6 from J, leaving 11 bases between them. Germline V gives CDR1 MNHEY, CDR2 SVGAGI. This CDR3 is built from 14 residues. CDR3: CASSYPRGVQPQHF. For the CDR3, the DNA is TGTGCCAGCAGTTACCCGCGGGGGGTTCAGCCCCAGCATTTT.

In nucleotides, the CDR3 is TGTGCCAGCAGCCAAACTCCCCCCGAGACCCAGTACTTC. This gives the protein CASSQTPPETQYF. The J gene is TRBJ2-5, the V gene TRBV5-6; D unresolved. CDR3 length equals 13 residues. The V gene lost 4 bases and the J gene lost 5 bases, with 12 bases spanning the gap. CDR1 and CDR2 (germline): SGHDT, YYEEEE.

This chain links TRBV19 with TRBJ1-6; 7 nucleotides agree with TRBD1. The CDR3 contains 15 residues. CDR1 LNHDA and CDR2 SQIVND come from the germline V gene (reference sequence). Unmatched junction bases numbered 10, after V lost 5 bases and J lost 9 bases. The CDR3 DNA reads as TGTGCCAGTAGTGACGGGACAGTAAGAGGTTCACCCCTCCACTTT. Amino acids: CASSDGTVRGSPLHF. Based on the CDR3 plus reference TRBV19 and TRBJ1-6, the full variable domain is DGGITQSPKYLFRKEGQNVTLSCEQNLNHDAMYWYRQDPGQGLRLIYYSQIVNDFQKGDIAEGYSVSREKKESFPLTVTSAQKNPTAFYLCASSDGTVRGSPLHFGNGTRLTVT.

The CDR3, as DNA: TGTGCCAGCAGGGAAACGCCAGGGGTTTTGGAGACCCAGTACTTC. Translation gives CASRETPGVLETQYF. This chain connects TRBV2 to TRBJ2-5; D perhaps matches TRBD1 (6 bases). The V end lost 6 bases, the J end lost 5 bases, and 19 bases lay between the germline ends. The CDR3 extends over 15 amino acids. The V gene's germline CDR1 is SNHLY and CDR2 FYNNEI.

This clone was found a few times. The J gene is TRBJ2-2, the V gene TRBV19; 9 nucleotides align to TRBD1. The CDR3 totals 14 residues. The J segment lost 4 bases and the V segment lost 9 bases, leaving 6 bases of the junction unmatched. The germline V gene has CDR1 LNHDA and CDR2 SQIVND (reference sequence). This CDR3 is CASQWTGATGELFF. DNA of the CDR3: TGTGCCAGCCAGTGGACAGGGGCCACCGGGGAGCTGTTTTTT.

The chain links TRBV5-6 to TRBJ1-4, with a possible D match to TRBD1 (5 bases). V lost 1 base, J lost 8 bases, and 15 bases lay in between. Germline V CDR1 and CDR2: SGHDT, YYEEEE. The CDR3 extends over 15 amino acids. DNA of the CDR3: TGTGCCAGCAGCTTGCTCGGGGCAGGGAACGAAAAACTGTTTTTT. Translating gives CASSLLGAGNEKLFF.

This chain joins TRBV5-1 and TRBJ2-7; 11 bases fit TRBD1. Germline V gene sequence: CDR1 SGHRS, CDR2 YFSETQ. With V trimmed by 4 bases and J by 4 bases, 4 bases remained unmatched. CDR3 size: 14 residues. CDR3 sequence: CASSKGQGGYEQYF. The DNA for the CDR3 is TGCGCCAGCAGCAAGGGACAGGGGGGGTACGAGCAGTACTTC.

The genes are TRBV7-2 and TRBJ2-3; D gene ambiguous. Germline V gene lookup returns CDR1 SGHTA and CDR2 FQGNSA. The CDR3 is 15 amino acids. Trimming cost V 5 bases and J 2 bases, with 14 bases left between them. CDR3 region: CASSRELLPTDTQYF. The CDR3 region has the DNA TGTGCCAGCAGCCGTGAGCTCCTACCCACAGATACGCAGTATTTT.

This chain uses TRBV18 with TRBJ2-5; D ambiguous. The J call may not be correct, given that the DNA end is closer to TRBJ2-7. The germline gives CDR1 KGHSH, CDR2 LQKENI. This CDR3 is 14 amino acids long. The CDR3 DNA reads as TGTGCCAGCTCACCCCAGGACGGCTCCTACGAGCAGTACTTC. Protein: CASSPQDGSYEQYF.

V gene TRBV27 combines with J gene TRBJ2-7, with D possibly called TRBD1 or TRBD2 (5 bases each). This CDR3 has 17 residues. Trimming removed 5 bases at V and 3 bases at J, with 23 bases between. The germline CDR1 and CDR2 sequences are MNHEY and SMNVEV (reference sequence). Here the CDR3 DNA reads TGTGCCAGCAGTCCCCTCTTATCAGGGACCGGATTCTACGAGCAGTACTTC. It specifies CASSPLLSGTGFYEQYF.

CDR3 DNA: TGCAGCGTGGGGCGTGGAGATGAGCAGTTCTTC. Amino acids: CSVGRGDEQFF. The chain couples TRBV29-1 to TRBJ2-1; maybe TRBD1 (5 bases). V dropped 6 bases and J dropped 8 bases, with 11 bases sitting between them. The germline V gene encodes CDR1 SQVTM and CDR2 ANQGSEA. The CDR3 has 11 residues.

The chain couples TRBV6-5 to TRBJ2-7, with D maybe TRBD2 (5 bases). V was cut by 0 bases and J by 0 bases, with 9 bases left in between. Germline values: CDR1 MNHEY, CDR2 SVGAGI. The CDR3 is 15 residues long. DNA for the CDR3: TGTGCCAGCAGTTACTCCGGGGATTCCTCCTACGAGCAGTACTTC. The encoded protein is CASSYSGDSSYEQYF.

This clone showed up just a few times. V usage is TRBV27 and J usage is TRBJ2-7; D is undetermined. This CDR3 spans 13 amino acids. V lost 5 bases to trimming and J lost 5 bases, with 13 bases between them. In germline, CDR1 is MNHEY, CDR2 SMNVEV (reference sequence). The CDR3, as DNA: TGTGCCAGCAGTGTAACCGTGACCCACGAGCAGTACTTC. Translating it yields CASSVTVTHEQYF.

This clone was observed a few times. V gene TRBV11-1 combines with J gene TRBJ1-2; D is uncertain. The V end lost 4 bases, the J end lost 3 bases, and 18 bases lay between the germline ends. CDR1 SGHAT and CDR2 FQDESV come from the germline V gene (reference sequence). CDR3 size: 16 residues. The CDR3 is CASSSNSGPSHYGYTF. CDR3 nucleotide sequence: TGTGCCAGCAGCTCCAACTCGGGTCCCTCCCACTATGGCTACACCTTC.

This clone appeared a single time. V gene TRBV27 combines with J gene TRBJ2-3; unclear D gene. Trimming took off 7 bases at V and 1 base at J, with 18 bases between the two ends. Germline CDR1 and CDR2: MNHEY and SMNVEV (reference sequence). This CDR3 has 16 amino acids. CDR3 coding DNA: TGTGCCAGCACCCTCTTTGGGCCCCCTCGCACAGATACGCAGTATTTT. It codes for CASTLFGPPRTDTQYF.

This clone was detected once. The chain joins TRBV6-5 to TRBJ1-1; D is uncertain. Germline V lookup: CDR1 MNHEY, CDR2 SVGAGI. V was clipped by 0 bases and J by 3 bases, with 11 bases between them. The CDR3 is 15 residues long. The CDR3 sequence: CASSYSWGGDTEAFF. As DNA, the CDR3 is TGTGCCAGCAGTTACTCCTGGGGAGGAGACACTGAAGCTTTCTTT.

V is TRBV5-1 and J is TRBJ2-5, with 8 bases fitting TRBD1. The length of the CDR3 is 16 residues. Germline V CDR1 and CDR2: SGHRS, YFSETQ. V shed 0 bases, J shed 4 bases, and the junction held 8 bases outside the gene matches. The CDR3 DNA reads TGCGCCAGCAGCTTGGGGAAGACAGGGGTGGGAGAGACCCAGTACTTC. Translation gives CASSLGKTGVGETQYF. Together with reference TRBV5-1 and TRBJ2-5, the CDR3 gives the full variable domain: KAGVTQTPRYLIKTRGQQVTLSCSPISGHRSVSWYQQTPGQGLQFLFEYFSETQRNKGNFPGRFSGRQFSNSRSEMNVSTLELGDSALYLCASSLGKTGVGETQYFGPGTRLLVL.

The chain uses TRBV5-4 and TRBJ2-1; 7 positions match TRBD2. The germline V gene encodes CDR1 SGHNT and CDR2 YYREEE (reference sequence). The junction had 2 bases not matched to a gene; V was cut back by 4 bases and J by 4 bases. The CDR3 consists of 13 residues. The CDR3: CASSGTNYNEQFF. The CDR3 DNA sequence: TGTGCCAGCAGCGGGACTAATTACAATGAGCAGTTCTTC. The entire variable domain, with the rest obtained from reference TRBV5-4 and TRBJ2-1, is as follows: ETGVTQSPTHLIKTRGQQVTLRCSSQSGHNTVSWYQQALGQGPQFIFQYYREEENGRGNFPPRFSGLQFPNYSSELNVNALELDDSALYLCASSGTNYNEQFFGPGTRLTVL.

This chain joins TRBV6-6 and TRBJ1-6, with TRBD1 as a possible D gene (6 bases). Germline V gene lookup returns CDR1 MNHNY and CDR2 SVGAGI (reference sequence). Trimming shortened V by 0 bases and J by 8 bases, and 8 bases separated the two germline ends. The CDR3 is made up of 14 amino acids. CDR3 nucleotide sequence: TGTGCCAGCAGTTACTCGAGGGGGGATTCACCCCTCCACTTT. Translating it yields CASSYSRGDSPLHF.

The chain links TRBV30 to TRBJ1-2; TRBD1 is a possible D gene (5 bases). The V gene's germline CDR1 is GTSNPN and CDR2 SVGIG (reference sequence). The CDR3 loop spans 15 amino acids. The germline V and J ends were trimmed by 4 bases and 2 bases, with 17 bases remaining between them. CDR3 in DNA: TGTGCCTGGACCCCCGGCTTGGGGGGAAACTATGGCTACACCTTC. Its translation: CAWTPGLGGNYGYTF.

The chain couples TRBV15 to TRBJ1-2, with 9 bases identical to TRBD1. Germline loops: CDR1 LNHNV, CDR2 YYDKDF (reference sequence). The CDR3 is made up of 17 amino acids. The J segment lost 1 base and the V segment lost 3 bases, leaving 9 bases of the junction unmatched. CDR3 protein: CATSSLLPGQGNYGYTF. CDR3 DNA: TGTGCCACCAGCAGCCTTCTACCGGGACAGGGTAACTATGGCTACACCTTC.

The chain recombines TRBV2 with TRBJ2-3, with unresolved D. The CDR3 loop spans 13 amino acids. Looked up from germline, CDR1 is SNHLY and CDR2 is FYNNEI. Trimming removed 8 bases at V and 2 bases at J, with 11 bases between. Here the CDR3 reads CASRGGNTDTQYF. CDR3 nucleotides: TGTGCCAGCCGAGGCGGTAACACAGATACGCAGTATTTT. Looking up the rest from reference TRBV2 and TRBJ2-3 gives the full variable domain: EPEVTQTPSHQVTQMGQEVILRCVPISNHLYFYWYRQILGQKVEFLVSFYNNEISEKSEIFDDQFSVERPDGSNFTLKIRSTKLEDSAMYFCASRGGNTDTQYFGPGTRLTVL.

J is TRBJ2-6 and V is TRBV6-6, with 7 nucleotides matching TRBD1. Germline CDR1 reads MNHNY; CDR2 reads SVGAGI (reference sequence). V was pared by 2 bases and J by 2 bases, with 3 bases of the junction left unmatched. The CDR3 consists of 16 residues. DNA for the CDR3: TGTGCCAGCAGTTACCCGACAGGGACTGGGGCCAACGTCCTGACTTTC. Translating gives CASSYPTGTGANVLTF.

This clone was seen a few times. The sample carries other DNA sequences with the same CDR3. The rearrangement uses TRBV5-1 and TRBJ2-1; 9 bases align to TRBD2. This CDR3 spans 16 amino acids. Germline V gene sequence: CDR1 SGHRS, CDR2 YFSETQ. The J segment lost 3 bases and the V segment lost 0 bases, leaving 4 bases of the junction unmatched. The CDR3 sequence is CASSLVASGDYNEQFF. CDR3 DNA sequence: TGCGCCAGCAGCTTGGTCGCTAGCGGGGACTACAATGAGCAGTTCTTC.

This clone was seen a few times. The rearrangement joins TRBV2 to TRBJ1-2, with D maybe TRBD1 (6 bases). CDR1 is SNHLY and CDR2 is FYNNEI in the germline V gene. V dropped 7 bases and J dropped 2 bases, with 11 bases sitting between them. The CDR3 contains 13 residues. In DNA, the CDR3 is TGTGCCAGCATCTTAGGGGGGAACTATGGCTACACCTTC. This sequence encodes CASILGGNYGYTF.

V usage is TRBV11-1 and J usage is TRBJ2-7, with 8 bases lining up with TRBD1. The CDR3 has 14 amino acids. V shed 6 bases and J 4 bases; nucleotides not matched to a gene: 8. CDR1 and CDR2 (germline): SGHAT, FQDESV (reference sequence). The CDR3 DNA reads as TGTGCCAGCAGTCGTACCGGGACAGGTTACGAGCAGTACTTC. This encodes CASSRTGTGYEQYF.